Listed below are T cell receptor beta chains from one sample, sequenced in a study of vaccination effects on CD4 cells after COVID-19. For these TCRs, the target antigens are not known. TCRdb's table, derived via immunoSEQ multiplex PCR, lists solely in-frame clones and lacks some. The sample consists of about 73,000 clones, under 80% of them appearing once. Sequenced here: CD4+ T cells from PBMCs cultured with SARS-CoV-2 spike peptides, sampled before COVID-19 vaccination. Receptors originate from a human donor who received a COVID-19 vaccine. CDR3s include the opening cysteine and the closing phenylalanine or tryptophan. D genes are given only for firm matches. Not all rows give a size; the values are once, few, many and, for expanded clones, a class.

cdr3_nt: TGTGCCAGCAGTTTCAGCGAGAACACTGAAGCTTTCTTT
cdr3_aa: CASSFSENTEAFF
j_call: TRBJ1-1
clone_size: -
d_call: -
v_call: TRBV12-3/TRBV12-4

cdr3_nt: TGTGCCACCAGCAGAGGGAATAGCGGGGAAGAGACCCAGTACTTC
cdr3_aa: CATSRGNSGEETQYF
j_call: TRBJ2-5
clone_size: once
d_call: TRBD2
v_call: TRBV15

cdr3_nt: TGTGCCAGCAGCGGCCGGGACTATGGCTACACCTTC
cdr3_aa: CASSGRDYGYTF
j_call: TRBJ1-2
clone_size: few
d_call: -
v_call: TRBV27

cdr3_nt: TGCGCCAGCAGCCAAGAACCCCGGCAGGACAGCCGGAGGAACATTCAGTACTTC
cdr3_aa: CASSQEPRQDSRRNIQYF
j_call: TRBJ2-4
clone_size: -
d_call: -
v_call: TRBV4-1

cdr3_nt: TGTGCCAGCAGTTTAAGGGGGTATGAAAAACTGTTTTTT
cdr3_aa: CASSLRGYEKLFF
j_call: TRBJ1-4
clone_size: -
d_call: -
v_call: TRBV12-3/TRBV12-4

cdr3_nt: TGTGCCAGCAGCCCGACAGACTATGCTAACTATGGCTACACCTTC
cdr3_aa: CASSPTDYANYGYTF
j_call: TRBJ1-2
clone_size: -
d_call: -
v_call: TRBV9

cdr3_nt: TGCAGTGCTAGTAAGCGGAAGGGGGGCTCCTACAATGAGCAGTTCTTC
cdr3_aa: CSASKRKGGSYNEQFF
j_call: TRBJ2-1
clone_size: -
d_call: -
v_call: TRBV20-1

cdr3_nt: TGTGCCAGCAGCCAAACGACAGGAAAAGAGACCCAGTACTTC
cdr3_aa: CASSQTTGKETQYF
j_call: TRBJ2-5
clone_size: -
d_call: -
v_call: TRBV14

cdr3_nt: TGTGCCAGCATGGGGGCAGGCGGCAATGAGCAGTTCTTC
cdr3_aa: CASMGAGGNEQFF
j_call: TRBJ2-1
clone_size: -
d_call: -
v_call: TRBV27

cdr3_nt: TGCGCCAGCAGCTCCCAGTCACAGGGGAGAGAGACCCAGTACTTC
cdr3_aa: CASSSQSQGRETQYF
j_call: TRBJ2-5
clone_size: -
d_call: TRBD1
v_call: TRBV5-1

cdr3_nt: TGTGCCAGCAGTGGGCGGGGCTCCTTGTACCAAGAGACCCAGTACTTC
cdr3_aa: CASSGRGSLYQETQYF
j_call: TRBJ2-5
clone_size: -
d_call: -
v_call: TRBV6-1

cdr3_nt: TGTGCTAGTGGTTTGGGACAGGGGCCTAGCACAGATACGCAGTATTTT
cdr3_aa: CASGLGQGPSTDTQYF
j_call: TRBJ2-3
clone_size: few
d_call: TRBD1
v_call: TRBV12-5

cdr3_nt: TGTGCCACCAGGGAGGGGGCCACAGATACGCAGTATTTT
cdr3_aa: CATREGATDTQYF
j_call: TRBJ2-3
clone_size: -
d_call: -
v_call: TRBV15

cdr3_nt: TGTGCCAGCAGCCACGGGGGGGAGAATGAAAAACTGTTTTTT
cdr3_aa: CASSHGGENEKLFF
j_call: TRBJ1-4
clone_size: -
d_call: -
v_call: TRBV6-5

cdr3_nt: TGTGCCAGCTCACCACCGCCGGCACAGGGGCTGTCTGGGGCCAACGTCCTGACTTTC
cdr3_aa: CASSPPPAQGLSGANVLTF
j_call: TRBJ2-6
clone_size: -
d_call: TRBD1
v_call: TRBV18

cdr3_nt: TGTGCCAGCAGTTATACGAAGAGGAAGAATGAAAAACTGTTTTTT
cdr3_aa: CASSYTKRKNEKLFF
j_call: TRBJ1-4
clone_size: -
d_call: -
v_call: TRBV6-6

cdr3_nt: TGTGCCAGCAGCCCAGCGACAGGACTCCAAGAGACCCAGTACTTC
cdr3_aa: CASSPATGLQETQYF
j_call: TRBJ2-5
clone_size: -
d_call: -
v_call: TRBV28

cdr3_nt: TGCGCCAGCAGCTACGGACAGGGGGGGCAGACCCAGTACTTC
cdr3_aa: CASSYGQGGQTQYF
j_call: TRBJ2-5
clone_size: -
d_call: TRBD1
v_call: TRBV5-1

cdr3_nt: TGTGCCAGCAGCTTAAATGGCGCGGGACAGGGTAATCAGCCCCAGCATTTT
cdr3_aa: CASSLNGAGQGNQPQHF
j_call: TRBJ1-5
clone_size: -
d_call: TRBD1
v_call: TRBV11-2

cdr3_nt: TGTGCCAGCAGCTTCCTGGCTGCCACAGATACGCAGTATTTT
cdr3_aa: CASSFLAATDTQYF
j_call: TRBJ2-3
clone_size: -
d_call: -
v_call: TRBV5-6

cdr3_nt: TGTGCCAGTGGTGGACGGTCCCAGCATTTT
cdr3_aa: CASGGRSQHF
j_call: TRBJ1-5
clone_size: -
d_call: -
v_call: TRBV19

cdr3_nt: TGTGCCAGCTCACCACCGGTTCCGACGAACTATGGCTACACCTTC
cdr3_aa: CASSPPVPTNYGYTF
j_call: TRBJ1-2
clone_size: -
d_call: -
v_call: TRBV18

cdr3_nt: TGTGCCAGCAGTTACTCGAGCACTAATGAAAAACTGTTTTTT
cdr3_aa: CASSYSSTNEKLFF
j_call: TRBJ1-4
clone_size: once
d_call: -
v_call: TRBV6-5

cdr3_nt: TGTGCCAGCAGTTACGGAAGTACTCACTCTGGAAACACCATATATTTT
cdr3_aa: CASSYGSTHSGNTIYF
j_call: TRBJ1-3
clone_size: -
d_call: -
v_call: TRBV6-5

cdr3_nt: TGTGCCAGCAGCGCTTCCGGGACAGGGATCTACAATGAGCAGTTCTTC
cdr3_aa: CASSASGTGIYNEQFF
j_call: TRBJ2-1
clone_size: -
d_call: TRBD1
v_call: TRBV3-1/TRBV3-2

cdr3_nt: TGTGCCACCTTAGAAGATGGGTCCAACTATGGCTACACCTTC
cdr3_aa: CATLEDGSNYGYTF
j_call: TRBJ1-2
clone_size: once
d_call: -
v_call: TRBV6-5

cdr3_nt: TGTGCCAGCAGCTTGGCAGACTCTTACACAGATACGCAGTATTTT
cdr3_aa: CASSLADSYTDTQYF
j_call: TRBJ2-3
clone_size: -
d_call: -
v_call: TRBV7-2

cdr3_nt: TGTGCCAGCAGTGACATTAATGAAAAACTGTTTTTT
cdr3_aa: CASSDINEKLFF
j_call: TRBJ1-4
clone_size: -
d_call: -
v_call: TRBV6-1

cdr3_nt: TGTGCCAGCAGTGCTACGGACGTGGGTAATTCACCCCTCCACTTT
cdr3_aa: CASSATDVGNSPLHF
j_call: TRBJ1-6
clone_size: -
d_call: -
v_call: TRBV25-1